The rows below give T cell receptor beta chains drawn from one sample of a study of T-cell memory formation after mild COVID-19. Each CDR3 protein gets one entry after TCRdb re-called the 5' RACE reads with MiXCR. Of around 420,000 distinct CDR3 sequences listed, 20% to 25% are singletons. The specimen was PBMCs or a T cell subset sorted from them (not recorded which). The source is an adult woman who had mild COVID-19 (a few samples of this study predate the infection). Cell type and time point are not known. Both conserved end residues are part of each CDR3. The D gene is left open where the match is weak. Clone size is not always given. Where it is, it says once, few, many or a class for expanded clones.

D	V	J	size	DNA	CDR3
NA	TRBV11-3	TRBJ1-3	NA	TGTGCCAGCAGCTTAAGAGGGGGTGGAGGAAACACCATATATTTT	CASSLRGGGGNTIYF
NA	TRBV6-5	TRBJ2-6	NA	TGTGCCAGCAGTTACTCGACAGGTATCTCTGGGGCCAACGTCCTGACTTTC	CASSYSTGISGANVLTF
TRBD2	TRBV12-3/TRBV12-4	TRBJ2-5	NA	TGTGCCAGCAGTTTAGGGACTAGCGGGTGGGAGACCCAGTACTTC	CASSLGTSGWETQYF
TRBD1	TRBV7-2	TRBJ1-4	NA	TGTGCCAGCAGCAAGGACAGGGCTATGACTAATGAAAAACTGTTTTTT	CASSKDRAMTNEKLFF
NA	TRBV5-1	TRBJ2-2	NA	TGCGCCAGCAGCTTGGCTGACAGGGAGGCCGGGGAGCTGTTTTTT	CASSLADREAGELFF
TRBD1	TRBV20-1	TRBJ2-7	few	TGCAGTGCTACGAACAGGGGCTACGAGCAGTACTTC	CSATNRGYEQYF
NA	TRBV10-2	TRBJ2-5	NA	TGCGCCAGCAGTTTCCCGGGTAGCGTAGAGACCCAGTACTTC	CASSFPGSVETQYF
NA	TRBV5-5	TRBJ2-1	NA	TGTGCCAGCAGCTTGGTGGGGGCGGGGAGCCTGGGGGGTGAGCAGTTCTTC	CASSLVGAGSLGGEQFF
TRBD2	TRBV4-1	TRBJ2-7	few	TGCGCCAGCAGCCAAGTCCTAGCGGGGGGGCCTGGTATCTACGAGCAGTACTTC	CASSQVLAGGPGIYEQYF
TRBD2	TRBV29-1	TRBJ2-3	NA	TGCAGCGTTGGGGTAGCGGGGGGGGCAGATACGCAGTATTTT	CSVGVAGGADTQYF
NA	TRBV12-3/TRBV12-4	TRBJ2-7	few	TGTGCCAGCAGTTTAGCGGGCCTAGACGACGAGCAGTACTTC	CASSLAGLDDEQYF
TRBD1	TRBV5-1	TRBJ1-3	NA	TGCGCCAGCAGCCCTGGGACAGGGGCTTCGGAAAACACCATATATTTT	CASSPGTGASENTIYF
TRBD1	TRBV5-1	TRBJ1-4	NA	TGCGCCAGCACCGGGGACAGTCTTAATGAAAAACTGTTTTTT	CASTGDSLNEKLFF
NA	TRBV9	TRBJ2-1	NA	TGTGCCAGCAGCGTAGATCCAGTTCCTAGTGAGCAGTTCTTC	CASSVDPVPSEQFF
NA	TRBV19	TRBJ1-1	NA	TGTGCCAGTGCCAACTCAAGGAGACAGGTTGAAGCTTTCTTT	CASANSRRQVEAFF
NA	TRBV3-1	TRBJ1-4	NA	TGTGCCAGCAGCCAAGAATCGTGGAGAAGTAGAAAACTGTTTTTT	CASSQESWRSRKLFF
NA	TRBV6-6	TRBJ2-3	NA	TGTGCCAGCAGTCAGACTAGGGGCACAGATACGCAGTATTTT	CASSQTRGTDTQYF
NA	TRBV4-1	TRBJ2-5	NA	TGCGCCAGCAGCCGTCTCGTGGGCGCGGAGACCCAGTACTTC	CASSRLVGAETQYF
NA	TRBV7-2	TRBJ2-3	NA	TGTGCCAGCAGCTTAGAGGGCCACTCCCGAACAGATACGCAGTATTTT	CASSLEGHSRTDTQYF
TRBD1	TRBV20-1	TRBJ1-1	few	TGCAGTGCTAGAGATTTGGACAGGGTATCGCGAGAAGCTTTCTTT	CSARDLDRVSREAFF
TRBD1	TRBV30	TRBJ2-3	NA	TGTGCCTGGAGGGCCGGGACAGGGATCACAGATACGCAGTATTTT	CAWRAGTGITDTQYF
TRBD1	TRBV4-3	TRBJ2-5	NA	TGCGCCAGCAGCCGAGGGTACCGACAGGGGCCGTACCAAGAGACCCAGTACTTC	CASSRGYRQGPYQETQYF
NA	TRBV2	TRBJ1-2	NA	TGTGCCAGCAGGGCAGGCGGGACAGGCTACACCTTC	CASRAGGTGYTF
TRBD2	TRBV7-6	TRBJ2-5	NA	TGTGCCAGCAGCTTGGCTTCAGCGGGAGCACAAGAGACCCAGTACTTC	CASSLASAGAQETQYF
TRBD1	TRBV7-9	TRBJ1-1	NA	TGTGCCAGCACCCAACAGGGGAGGACCGGGATGAACACTGAAGCTTTCTTT	CASTQQGRTGMNTEAFF
TRBD1	TRBV27	TRBJ1-2	few	TGTGCCAGCAGTTCGATCGGACAGGGCTACTATGGCTACACCTTC	CASSSIGQGYYGYTF
TRBD1	TRBV4-1	TRBJ2-2	NA	TGCGCCAGCAGCCAAGACACCCTTGACAGGGTATACACCGGGGAGCTGTTTTTT	CASSQDTLDRVYTGELFF
TRBD2	TRBV5-1	TRBJ2-5	NA	TGCGCCAGCAGCTTCGGGACTAGCCTTGGGGAGACCCAGTACTTC	CASSFGTSLGETQYF
NA	TRBV7-9	TRBJ2-7	few	TGTGCCAGCAGCTTACGACAGGACGAGCAGTACTTC	CASSLRQDEQYF
NA	TRBV6-2/TRBV6-3	TRBJ2-7	NA	TGTGCCAGCGGGGACGGAGGGGGGGCGAAGCAGTACTTC	CASGDGGGAKQYF
NA	TRBV7-9	TRBJ2-7	NA	TGTGCCAGCAGCTTGGCGGGACAGAGGTGGAGGGGCCTGTACTTC	CASSLAGQRWRGLYF